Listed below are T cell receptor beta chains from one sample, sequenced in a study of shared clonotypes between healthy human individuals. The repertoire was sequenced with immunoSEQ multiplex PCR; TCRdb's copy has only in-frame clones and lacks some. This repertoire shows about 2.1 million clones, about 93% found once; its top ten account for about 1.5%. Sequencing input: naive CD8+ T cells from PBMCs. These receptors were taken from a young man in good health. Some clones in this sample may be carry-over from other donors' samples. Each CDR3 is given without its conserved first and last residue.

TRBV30 AWSYIGANTDTQY
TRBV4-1 ASSQAPNIQPQH
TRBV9 ASSVGGSGRAETQY
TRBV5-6 ASSPPGRPQETQY
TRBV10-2 ASSDRLGQGNEQY
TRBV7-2 ASSPSWVGYT
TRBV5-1 ASSSPVVDNEQF
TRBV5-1 ASSLHRENTGELF
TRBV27 ASSIAPSGTYEQY
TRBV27 ASSLSANYGYT
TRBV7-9 ASSVLPPGAQY
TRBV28 ASTPSRGAEAF
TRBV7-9 ASSATDSYEQY
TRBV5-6 ASSLSITGELF
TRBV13 ASRGAVTFNYGYT
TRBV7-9 ASSSVGGVNTEAF
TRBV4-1 ASSQDYGGGEETQY
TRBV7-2 ASSLADGYT
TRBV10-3 AISGEDQETQY
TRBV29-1 SVGLAGVNEQY
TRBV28 ASRAGGGETQY
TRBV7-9 ASRSTIRSYNEQF
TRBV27 ASSLSGGLFYEQY
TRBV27 ASSLGLAGWDTQY
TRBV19 ASQQGRYYNQPQH
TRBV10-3 AISLAGIYEQY
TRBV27 ASSSGQHYEQY
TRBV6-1 ASSEYIALYEQY
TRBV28 ASSLGQGHIQY
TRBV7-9 ASSAPGGSYEQY
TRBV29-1 SVESGANVLT
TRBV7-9 ASSFGGEAF
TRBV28 ASSLFRAPTNQPQH
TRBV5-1 ATSVGGGEAF
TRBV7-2 ASSPRLELGGYT
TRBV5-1 ASSPGDDYNEQF
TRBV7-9 ASSPTGTSATYEQY
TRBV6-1 ASSEGLAGSYEQY
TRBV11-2 ASSSRGLGTTGELF
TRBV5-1 ASSLEGGGELF
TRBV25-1 ASSGGSRTDTQY